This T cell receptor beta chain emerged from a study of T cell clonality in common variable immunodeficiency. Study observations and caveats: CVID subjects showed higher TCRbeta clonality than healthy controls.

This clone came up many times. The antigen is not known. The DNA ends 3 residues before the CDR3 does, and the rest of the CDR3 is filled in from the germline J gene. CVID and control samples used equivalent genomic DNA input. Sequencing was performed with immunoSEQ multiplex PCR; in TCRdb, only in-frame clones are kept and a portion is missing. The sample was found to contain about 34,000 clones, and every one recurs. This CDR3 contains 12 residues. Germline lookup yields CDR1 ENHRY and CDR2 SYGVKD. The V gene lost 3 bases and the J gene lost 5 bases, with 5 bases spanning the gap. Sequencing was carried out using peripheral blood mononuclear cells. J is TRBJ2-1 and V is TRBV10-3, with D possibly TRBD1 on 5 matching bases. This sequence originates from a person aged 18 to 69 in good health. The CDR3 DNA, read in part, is TGTGCCATCAGTGACAGGGACAATGAG. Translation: CAISDRDNE. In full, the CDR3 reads CAISDRDNEQFF.